Following are 8 T cell receptor beta chains from one sample sequenced in a study of T cell responses to AZD1222 COVID-19 vaccine. The table came from immunoSEQ multiplex PCR; TCRdb's copy has only in-frame clones and leaves some out. Here the sample spans 80,000 or so clones, roughly 90% being singletons. This material consisted of peripheral blood, taken on day 0 of AZD1222 vaccination. The receptors were sampled from an adult in good health.

The V gene is TRBV7-3, the J gene TRBJ1-2; 12 positions match TRBD1. V lost 1 base and J lost 7; bases outside the gene matches: 4. There are 15 residues in the CDR3. Germline V gene lookup returns CDR1 SGHTA and CDR2 FQGTGA. The CDR3 sequence: CASSLKGQGASGYTF. In nucleotides, the CDR3 is TGTGCCAGCAGCTTAAAGGGACAGGGGGCGTCTGGCTACACCTTC.

This chain links TRBV19 with TRBJ1-1; 12 positions match TRBD1. This CDR3 spans 17 amino acids. J gave up 5 bases and V 3 bases, and 10 bases lay outside the gene matches. CDR1 and CDR2 (germline): LNHDA, SQIVND (reference sequence). DNA of the CDR3: TGTGCCAGTAGTATTCGGGGACAGGGGGCGAGAAGGACTGAAGCTTTCTTT. This gives the protein CASSIRGQGARRTEAFF.

The chain couples TRBV27 to TRBJ2-5; TRBD1 is a possible D gene (6 bases). This CDR3 contains 14 residues. Trimming removed 5 bases from V and 5 bases from J, with 15 bases in between. CDR1 is MNHEY, CDR2 SMNVEV, per germline (reference sequence). The CDR3 reads CASSPLQGRETQYF. The DNA of the CDR3 is TGTGCCAGCAGTCCCCTACAGGGCCGGGAGACCCAGTACTTC.

The chain combines TRBV19 with TRBJ1-5, with 8 bases identical to TRBD1. The CDR3 has 18 amino acids. Germline values: CDR1 LNHDA, CDR2 SQIVND (reference sequence). V trimming: 2 bases; J trimming: 2 bases; junction bases outside the gene matches: 11. As DNA, the CDR3 is TGTGCCAGTAGTATACCCTCTTTCGGACAGGGCGGCAATCAGCCCCAGCATTTT. This encodes CASSIPSFGQGGNQPQHF.

This clone was picked up one time. The chain has TRBV12-5 and TRBJ1-1; 7 nucleotides match TRBD1. Germline V CDR1 and CDR2: LGHNT, FRNRAP. Losses at the gene ends were 1 base for V and 2 bases for J; bases not matched to a gene: 7. The CDR3 has 16 residues. This chain's CDR3 is CASGLALTGSNTEAFF. The CDR3 bases are TGTGCTAGTGGTTTGGCCCTGACAGGGAGTAACACTGAAGCTTTCTTT.

The chain joins TRBV30 to TRBJ1-5; D gene ambiguous. The ends were cut back, 0 bases at V and 5 bases at J, with 8 bases in the middle. Per the germline V gene, CDR1 is GTSNPN and CDR2 is SVGIG (reference sequence). The length of the CDR3 is 13 residues. CDR3 region: CAWSVGVHQPQHF. The DNA for the CDR3 is TGTGCCTGGAGTGTTGGGGTCCATCAGCCCCAGCATTTT. Full variable domain (outside the CDR3, taken from reference TRBV30 and TRBJ1-5): SQTIHQWPATLVQPVGSPLSLECTVEGTSNPNLYWYRQAAGRGLQLLFYSVGIGQISSEVPQNLSASRPQDRQFILSSKKLLLSDSGFYLCAWSVGVHQPQHFGDGTRLSIL.

The V and J genes are TRBV30 and TRBJ1-3, with D possibly being TRBD1 (5 bases). Germline loops: CDR1 GTSNPN, CDR2 SVGIG (reference sequence). The CDR3 has 16 amino acids. Trimming cost V 0 bases and J 0 bases, with 12 bases left between them. In nucleotides, the CDR3 is TGTGCCTGGAGTGTGACAGAAACTTACTCTGGAAACACCATATATTTT. Encoded protein: CAWSVTETYSGNTIYF.

The chain combines TRBV7-9 with TRBJ2-3; D might be TRBD1 (6 bases). Per germline, CDR1 SEHNR and CDR2 FQNEAQ (reference sequence). This CDR3 contains 15 residues. With 1 base removed from V and 1 base from J, the gap between germline ends came to 9 bases. The CDR3 reads CASSLVGAGTDTQYF. The DNA of the CDR3 is TGTGCCAGCAGCTTAGTGGGGGCCGGCACAGATACGCAGTATTTT.